This TCR beta chain was retrieved from a study of blood T cells in healthy people across ages. For this clonotype: Its specificity is not known.

Trimming left V 3 bases short and J 4 bases short, with 15 bases between. This CDR3 is built from 15 residues. Germline V CDR1 and CDR2: ENHRY, SYGVKD. Primers used in a second PCR of roughly 6 to 11 cycles were a sample-barcoded 5' primer and a J-beta primer mix. Each CDR3 protein is one row after TCRdb ran MiXCR on the 5' RACE reads. The table shows about 580,000 distinct CDR3 sequences, with around half occurring only once. Overall study findings and caveats: One million T cells yielded diversity estimates that were considered underestimates. Strong correlation linked observed beta diversity and percent naive T cells.

Sequenced material: blood. V gene TRBV10-3 combines with J gene TRBJ2-5; D could derive from TRBD1 or TRBD2 (6 bases each). The clonotype originates from a man at least 80 years old in good health. The CDR3, as DNA: TGTGCCATCAGTGATTCGGGGGCCGGGGGAGAGACCCAGTACTTC. Protein: CAISDSGAGGETQYF.